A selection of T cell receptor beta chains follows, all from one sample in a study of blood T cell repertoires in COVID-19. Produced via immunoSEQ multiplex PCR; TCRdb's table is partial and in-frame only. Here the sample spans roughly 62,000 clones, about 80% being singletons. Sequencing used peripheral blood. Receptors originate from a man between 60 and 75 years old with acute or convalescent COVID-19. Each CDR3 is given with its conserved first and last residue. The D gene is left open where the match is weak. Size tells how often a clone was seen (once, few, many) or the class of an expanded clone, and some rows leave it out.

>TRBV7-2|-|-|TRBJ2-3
CASSSDWNTQYF
TGTGCCAGCAGCTCCGACTGGAATACGCAGTATTTT
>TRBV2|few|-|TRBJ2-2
CASSEYKKTGELFF
TGTGCCAGCAGTGAATACAAAAAGACCGGGGAGCTGTTTTTT
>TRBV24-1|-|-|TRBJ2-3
CATSDSVTDTQYF
TGTGCCACCAGTGATTCCGTGACAGATACGCAGTATTTT
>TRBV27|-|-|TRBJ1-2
CASSLFVRPGANYGYTF
TGTGCCAGCAGTTTGTTCGTCCGACCAGGGGCTAACTATGGCTACACCTTC
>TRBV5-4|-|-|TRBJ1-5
CASSLGAPDSNQPQHF
TGTGCCAGCAGCTTGGGGGCCCCCGACAGCAATCAGCCCCAGCATTTT
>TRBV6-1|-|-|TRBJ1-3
CASSEARGSGNTIYF
TGTGCCAGCAGTGAAGCGCGCGGATCTGGAAACACCATATATTTT
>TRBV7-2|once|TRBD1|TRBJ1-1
CASSLLRQGGTEAFF
TGTGCCAGCAGCTTATTACGACAGGGCGGCACTGAAGCTTTCTTT
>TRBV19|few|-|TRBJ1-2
CASATGGPILNYTF
TGTGCCAGTGCAACGGGAGGGCCCATCTTAAACTACACCTTC
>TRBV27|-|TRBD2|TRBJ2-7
CASNLRGLAPGREQYF
TGTGCCAGCAACTTACGGGGACTAGCGCCCGGTCGTGAGCAGTACTTC
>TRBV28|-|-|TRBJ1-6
CASSLWQGSNSPLHF
TGTGCCAGCAGTTTATGGCAGGGTTCGAATTCACCCCTCCACTTT
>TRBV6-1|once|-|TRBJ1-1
CASSELDMIQAFF
TGTGCCAGCAGTGAACTCGACATGATACAAGCTTTCTTT
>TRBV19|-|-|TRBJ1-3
CATSDRTYSGNTIYF
TGTGCCACCTCAGACCGGACATACTCTGGAAACACCATATATTTT
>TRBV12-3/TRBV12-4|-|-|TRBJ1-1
CASNWGGNTEAFF
TGTGCCAGCAATTGGGGAGGAAACACTGAAGCTTTCTTT
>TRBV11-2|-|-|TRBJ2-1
CASSFPAGAYNEQFF
TGTGCCAGCAGCTTCCCCGCAGGGGCCTACAATGAGCAGTTCTTC
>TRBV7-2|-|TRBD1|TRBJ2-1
CASSSGQGVDEQFF
TGTGCCAGCAGCTCGGGACAGGGTGTTGATGAGCAGTTCTTC
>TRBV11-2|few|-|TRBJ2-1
CASSSRLSYNEQFF
TGTGCCAGCAGCTCCCGTCTCTCCTACAATGAGCAGTTCTTC
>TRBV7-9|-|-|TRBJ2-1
CASSLVADNEQFF
TGTGCCAGCAGCTTAGTAGCCGATAATGAGCAGTTCTTC
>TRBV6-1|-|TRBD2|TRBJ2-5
CASSGVAGGPRKETQYF
TGTGCCAGCAGTGGAGTAGCGGGGGGGCCTAGAAAAGAGACCCAGTACTTC
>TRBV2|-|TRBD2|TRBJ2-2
CASRTGGANTGELFF
TGTGCCAGCAGGACCGGGGGGGCGAACACCGGGGAGCTGTTTTTT
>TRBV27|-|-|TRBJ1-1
CASSIGVGAKWGGGEAFF
TGTGCCAGCAGCATAGGGGTGGGGGCGAAATGGGGAGGGGGTGAAGCTTTCTTT
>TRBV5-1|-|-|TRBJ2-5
CASSLEGEETQYF
TGCGCCAGCAGCTTGGAGGGGGAAGAGACCCAGTACTTC
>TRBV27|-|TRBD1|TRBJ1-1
CASSVTDRGTEAFF
TGTGCCAGCAGCGTAACCGACAGGGGCACTGAAGCTTTCTTT
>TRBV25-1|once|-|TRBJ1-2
CASRDSRGYGYTF
TGTGCCAGCCGGGATTCTAGAGGCTATGGCTACACCTTC
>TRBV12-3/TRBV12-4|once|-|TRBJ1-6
CASSVEVGSPLHF
TGTGCCAGCAGCGTAGAGGTGGGTTCACCCCTCCACTTT
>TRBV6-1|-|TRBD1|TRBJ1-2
CASSGQGFILLYGYTF
TGTGCCAGCAGTGGACAGGGATTCATACTACTCTATGGCTACACCTTC
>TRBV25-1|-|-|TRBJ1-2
CASSEPDSYGYTF
TGTGCCAGCAGCGAGCCTGACAGCTATGGCTACACCTTC
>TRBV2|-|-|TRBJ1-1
CASTPDRSRSTEAFF
TGTGCCAGCACCCCCGACAGGTCGAGGTCCACTGAAGCTTTCTTT
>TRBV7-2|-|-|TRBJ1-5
CASSEQQGSQPQHF
TGTGCCAGCAGCGAACAACAGGGTTCACAGCCCCAGCATTTT